A single sample gave rise to the 5 T cell receptor beta chains below, sequenced in a study of shared clonotypes between healthy human individuals. Selected positively for CCR7 and CD45RO-negative, naive CD8 cells excluded terminally differentiated effector memory CD45RA+ cells. Data came from immunoSEQ multiplex PCR; TCRdb stores just in-frame clones and leaves some out. The sample has roughly 2.1 million clones, about 92% seen once. The sequencing input was naive CD8+ T cells from PBMCs. These TCRs come from a man younger than 30 in good health. Some clones in this sample may be carry-over from other donors' samples.

V usage is TRBV11-2 and J usage is TRBJ2-5, with D maybe TRBD2 (5 bases). The DNA end lines up better with TRBJ2-7; the J call may be wrong. The germline gives CDR1 SGHAT, CDR2 FQNNGV. This CDR3 comprises 12 residues. CDR3 sequence reads: CASSLGGSEQYF. In nucleotides, the CDR3 is TGTGCCAGCAGCTTAGGAGGGTCCGAGCAGTACTTC.

The rearrangement links TRBV5-1 to TRBJ1-1; weak D call: TRBD1 (6 bases). V lost 3 bases, J lost 2 bases, and 11 bases lay in between. Germline loops: CDR1 SGHRS, CDR2 YFSETQ. The CDR3 runs 14 residues. The CDR3 DNA is TGCGCCAGCAGCTGGACAGACAGCAACACTGAAGCTTTCTTT. This codes for CASSWTDSNTEAFF.

The chain has TRBV11-2 and TRBJ1-2, with TRBD1 matching 7 bases. The ends lost 6 bases at V and 5 bases at J; junction bases unmatched: 9. The CDR3 is made up of 14 amino acids. In germline, CDR1 is SGHAT, CDR2 FQNNGV. The CDR3 sequence is CASRNRGPEYGYTF. In nucleotides, the CDR3 is TGTGCCAGCAGAAACAGGGGTCCCGAGTATGGCTACACCTTC.

This chain links TRBV9 with TRBJ2-6; D is ambiguous. CDR1 SGDLS and CDR2 YYNGEE come from the germline V gene. The germline V and J ends were trimmed by 0 bases and 2 bases, with 18 bases remaining between them. This CDR3 is 19 amino acids long. CDR3 DNA: TGTGCCAGCAGCGTAGCTAAGCGCGCGGATGTTGCTGGGGCCAACGTCCTGACTTTC. Its protein is CASSVAKRADVAGANVLTF.

With respect to this clone: Other DNA sequences from this sample encode an identical CDR3 as well. The chain uses TRBV19 and TRBJ2-1, with no clear D. This CDR3 region has 13 residues. V was pared by 3 bases and J by 4 bases, with 7 bases between. Germline loops: CDR1 LNHDA, CDR2 SQIVND (reference sequence). The CDR3 is CASSMGGYNEQFF. The DNA for the CDR3 is TGTGCCAGTAGTATGGGTGGATACAATGAGCAGTTCTTC.